These T cell receptor beta chains were read from a single sample in a study of blood T cell repertoires in COVID-19. Sequenced by immunoSEQ multiplex PCR; TCRdb stores in-frame clones only, minus some. The sample holds fewer than 700,000 clones, 85% to 90% seen once. The sample was peripheral blood. The receptors were sampled from a woman between 50 and 59 years old with COVID-19, enrolled during active disease. CDR3s include the opening cysteine and the closing phenylalanine or tryptophan. D genes are given only for firm matches. The size entry is marked missing in some rows and otherwise reads once, few, many or a size class.

J gene: TRBJ1-1
D gene: .
clone size: .
V gene: TRBV2
CDR3 protein: CASKRTEAFF
CDR3 DNA: TGTGCCAGCAAGCGAACTGAAGCTTTCTTT

J gene: TRBJ1-4
D gene: .
clone size: once
V gene: TRBV2
CDR3 protein: CASSEAPGAREKLFF
CDR3 DNA: TGTGCCAGCAGTGAAGCTCCAGGGGCTCGTGAAAAACTGTTTTTT

J gene: TRBJ1-1
D gene: .
clone size: .
V gene: TRBV6-2/TRBV6-3
CDR3 protein: CASSPRGKDGTEAFF
CDR3 DNA: TGTGCCAGCAGTCCCCGGGGGAAGGATGGCACTGAAGCTTTCTTT

J gene: TRBJ1-1
D gene: TRBD1
clone size: .
V gene: TRBV10-3
CDR3 protein: CAAGQGRNTEAFF
CDR3 DNA: TGTGCCGCGGGACAGGGTAGAAACACTGAAGCTTTCTTT

J gene: TRBJ2-7
D gene: TRBD1
clone size: once
V gene: TRBV27
CDR3 protein: CASSYGGQGREQYF
CDR3 DNA: TGTGCCAGCAGTTACGGGGGACAGGGGCGCGAGCAGTACTTC

J gene: TRBJ2-1
D gene: TRBD2
clone size: .
V gene: TRBV12-5
CDR3 protein: CASGFGSGGRDNEQFF
CDR3 DNA: TGTGCTAGTGGTTTCGGTAGCGGGGGGAGAGACAATGAGCAGTTCTTC

J gene: TRBJ1-1
D gene: .
clone size: .
V gene: TRBV24-1
CDR3 protein: CATSDSLGQRCF
CDR3 DNA: TGTGCCACCAGTGATTCCCTTGGACAGCGTTGTTTT

J gene: TRBJ1-5
D gene: .
clone size: .
V gene: TRBV6-5
CDR3 protein: CASSYYYNQPQHF
CDR3 DNA: TGTGCCAGCAGTTACTACTACAACCAGCCCCAGCATTTT

J gene: TRBJ1-2
D gene: .
clone size: .
V gene: TRBV7-9
CDR3 protein: CASSPSGADGYTF
CDR3 DNA: TGTGCCAGCAGCCCCAGTGGGGCGGATGGCTACACCTTC

J gene: TRBJ1-5
D gene: .
clone size: once
V gene: TRBV2
CDR3 protein: CASSERPLSNQPQHF
CDR3 DNA: TGTGCCAGCAGTGAACGTCCCCTAAGCAATCAGCCCCAGCATTTT

J gene: TRBJ1-1
D gene: TRBD1
clone size: .
V gene: TRBV28
CDR3 protein: CASDRGLMNTEAFF
CDR3 DNA: TGTGCCAGCGACAGGGGGCTTATGAACACTGAAGCTTTCTTT

J gene: TRBJ1-4
D gene: .
clone size: once
V gene: TRBV2
CDR3 protein: CASSEVFEKLFF
CDR3 DNA: TGTGCCAGCAGTGAAGTCTTTGAAAAACTGTTTTTT

J gene: TRBJ2-7
D gene: TRBD1
clone size: .
V gene: TRBV27
CDR3 protein: CASSLDRDKQYF
CDR3 DNA: TGTGCCAGCAGTCTTGACAGGGATAAGCAGTACTTC

J gene: TRBJ1-2
D gene: TRBD1
clone size: .
V gene: TRBV2
CDR3 protein: CASPTSDREEVDGYTF
CDR3 DNA: TGTGCCAGCCCCACGTCGGACAGGGAGGAAGTCGATGGCTACACCTTC

J gene: TRBJ1-6
D gene: .
clone size: few
V gene: TRBV10-1
CDR3 protein: CASSPGMSSPLHF
CDR3 DNA: TGCGCCAGCAGCCCCGGGATGAGTTCACCCCTCCACTTT

J gene: TRBJ1-2
D gene: .
clone size: .
V gene: TRBV5-4
CDR3 protein: CASSLDRYGYTF
CDR3 DNA: TGTGCCAGCAGCCTAGACCGGTATGGCTACACCTTC

J gene: TRBJ2-3
D gene: TRBD1
clone size: once
V gene: TRBV7-9
CDR3 protein: CASSRTAGGATDTQYF
CDR3 DNA: TGTGCCAGCAGCCGGACCGCAGGGGGCGCAACAGATACGCAGTATTTT

J gene: TRBJ2-3
D gene: .
clone size: .
V gene: TRBV5-6
CDR3 protein: CASSLIIDTSTDTQYF
CDR3 DNA: TGTGCCAGCAGCTTGATTATAGACACGAGCACAGATACGCAGTATTTT

J gene: TRBJ1-2
D gene: TRBD1
clone size: .
V gene: TRBV5-1
CDR3 protein: CASSTAGQGAGGYTF
CDR3 DNA: TGCGCCAGCAGCACGGCGGGACAGGGGGCAGGTGGCTACACCTTC

J gene: TRBJ1-5
D gene: TRBD1
clone size: .
V gene: TRBV28
CDR3 protein: CASTTGDQPQHF
CDR3 DNA: TGTGCCAGCACCACAGGGGACCAGCCCCAGCATTTT

J gene: TRBJ1-4
D gene: .
clone size: .
V gene: TRBV4-1
CDR3 protein: CASSQVYSEKLFF
CDR3 DNA: TGCGCCAGCAGCCAAGTGTATTCTGAAAAACTGTTTTTT

J gene: TRBJ1-1
D gene: TRBD1
clone size: .
V gene: TRBV5-1
CDR3 protein: CASSLGGQGLPVEAFF
CDR3 DNA: TGCGCCAGCAGCTTGGGTGGACAGGGGTTACCTGTGGAAGCTTTCTTT

J gene: TRBJ2-2
D gene: TRBD1
clone size: once
V gene: TRBV4-1
CDR3 protein: CASSLQTGAIGELFF
CDR3 DNA: TGCGCCAGCAGCCTACAGACAGGGGCCATTGGGGAGCTGTTTTTT

J gene: TRBJ2-7
D gene: .
clone size: .
V gene: TRBV19
CDR3 protein: CASSIAGGGYEQYF
CDR3 DNA: TGTGCCAGTAGTATAGCAGGAGGAGGGTACGAGCAGTACTTC

J gene: TRBJ2-1
D gene: .
clone size: .
V gene: TRBV11-2
CDR3 protein: CASSLTPRTTSSYNEQFF
CDR3 DNA: TGTGCCAGCAGCTTAACTCCCCGTACTACGAGCTCCTACAATGAGCAGTTCTTC

J gene: TRBJ1-4
D gene: TRBD1
clone size: .
V gene: TRBV6-5
CDR3 protein: CASSALQGALEKLFF
CDR3 DNA: TGTGCCAGCAGCGCTTTACAGGGGGCACTTGAAAAACTGTTTTTT

J gene: TRBJ1-4
D gene: .
clone size: .
V gene: TRBV5-1
CDR3 protein: CASCLGLNEKLFF
CDR3 DNA: TGCGCCAGCTGCCTTGGACTAAATGAAAAACTGTTTTTT

J gene: TRBJ2-1
D gene: TRBD1
clone size: .
V gene: TRBV12-3/TRBV12-4
CDR3 protein: CASSRRGPNEQFF
CDR3 DNA: TGTGCCAGCAGCCGCAGGGGGCCTAATGAGCAGTTCTTC

J gene: TRBJ1-2
D gene: .
clone size: .
V gene: TRBV7-2
CDR3 protein: CASSLGPGSAGYTF
CDR3 DNA: TGTGCCAGCAGCTTAGGCCCGGGGTCGGCCGGCTACACCTTC

J gene: TRBJ1-1
D gene: .
clone size: few
V gene: TRBV5-1
CDR3 protein: CASSLDRGKAFF
CDR3 DNA: TGCGCCAGCAGCTTGGATCGGGGTAAGGCTTTCTTT

J gene: TRBJ1-6
D gene: TRBD1
clone size: few
V gene: TRBV6-5
CDR3 protein: CASSYSIAGGEALHF
CDR3 DNA: TGTGCCAGCAGTTACTCGATCGCAGGGGGCGAGGCCCTCCACTTT

J gene: TRBJ2-7
D gene: .
clone size: .
V gene: TRBV15
CDR3 protein: CATSRDRGNYEQYF
CDR3 DNA: TGTGCCACCAGCAGAGATCGAGGCAACTACGAGCAGTACTTC

J gene: TRBJ2-7
D gene: TRBD2
clone size: .
V gene: TRBV6-5
CDR3 protein: CASSYSKAGGFYEQYF
CDR3 DNA: TGTGCCAGCAGTTACTCGAAAGCGGGGGGGTTTTACGAGCAGTACTTC

J gene: TRBJ1-5
D gene: TRBD1
clone size: .
V gene: TRBV2
CDR3 protein: CASSVGQGGQPQHF
CDR3 DNA: TGTGCCAGCTCCGTAGGACAGGGAGGCCAGCCCCAGCATTTT

J gene: TRBJ1-4
D gene: TRBD1
clone size: .
V gene: TRBV15
CDR3 protein: CATWTGVSEKLFF
CDR3 DNA: TGTGCCACCTGGACAGGGGTTAGTGAAAAACTGTTTTTT

J gene: TRBJ2-2
D gene: TRBD1
clone size: .
V gene: TRBV7-7
CDR3 protein: CASSPDRFYTGELFF
CDR3 DNA: TGTGCCAGCAGCCCGGACAGGTTCTACACCGGGGAGCTGTTTTTT

J gene: TRBJ1-2
D gene: .
clone size: .
V gene: TRBV10-3
CDR3 protein: CASSTGNYGYTF
CDR3 DNA: TGTGCCTCTTCGACGGGGAACTATGGCTACACCTTC

J gene: TRBJ2-2
D gene: TRBD2
clone size: .
V gene: TRBV5-1
CDR3 protein: CASSTGLATGELFF
CDR3 DNA: TGCGCCAGCAGCACCGGACTAGCGACCGGGGAGCTGTTTTTT

J gene: TRBJ1-1
D gene: TRBD1
clone size: .
V gene: TRBV27
CDR3 protein: CASSFLRGQGEPTEAFF
CDR3 DNA: TGTGCCAGCAGTTTCCTTAGGGGGCAGGGGGAACCCACTGAAGCTTTCTTT

J gene: TRBJ2-3
D gene: TRBD2
clone size: .
V gene: TRBV5-1
CDR3 protein: CASSFTSGGAGSPDTQYF
CDR3 DNA: TGCGCCAGCAGCTTTACTAGCGGGGGGGCTGGATCTCCAGATACGCAGTATTTT

J gene: TRBJ1-1
D gene: .
clone size: .
V gene: TRBV19
CDR3 protein: CASSPRFTYHEAFF
CDR3 DNA: TGTGCCAGTAGTCCCCGTTTCACCTACCATGAAGCTTTCTTT

J gene: TRBJ2-5
D gene: TRBD2
clone size: .
V gene: TRBV6-5
CDR3 protein: CASSYWRGEVKTQYF
CDR3 DNA: TGTGCCAGCAGTTACTGGCGGGGGGAGGTAAAGACCCAGTACTTC

J gene: TRBJ1-2
D gene: .
clone size: .
V gene: TRBV5-1
CDR3 protein: CASSAGRDTRNYGYTF
CDR3 DNA: TGCGCCAGCAGCGCTGGCCGGGACACCAGAAACTATGGCTACACCTTC

J gene: TRBJ2-7
D gene: .
clone size: .
V gene: TRBV5-1
CDR3 protein: CASSLGQVGYEQYF
CDR3 DNA: TGCGCCAGCAGCTTGGGACAGGTGGGCTACGAGCAGTACTTC

J gene: TRBJ2-5
D gene: TRBD2
clone size: .
V gene: TRBV7-2
CDR3 protein: CASSPSAGGQETQYF
CDR3 DNA: TGTGCCAGCAGCCCTTCAGCGGGGGGTCAAGAGACCCAGTACTTC

J gene: TRBJ2-3
D gene: TRBD2
clone size: .
V gene: TRBV28
CDR3 protein: CASSYSGGTDTQYF
CDR3 DNA: TGTGCCAGCAGTTACAGCGGGGGGACAGATACGCAGTATTTT

J gene: TRBJ2-7
D gene: .
clone size: .
V gene: TRBV7-9
CDR3 protein: CASSPPAAYEQYF
CDR3 DNA: TGTGCCAGCAGCCCCCCCGCGGCCTACGAGCAGTACTTC

J gene: TRBJ1-1
D gene: .
clone size: .
V gene: TRBV6-5
CDR3 protein: CASSYSRGTEAFF
CDR3 DNA: TGTGCCAGCAGTTACTCAAGGGGGACTGAAGCTTTCTTT

J gene: TRBJ1-5
D gene: .
clone size: .
V gene: TRBV2
CDR3 protein: CASSGWLERQGKINQPQHF
CDR3 DNA: TGTGCCAGCAGTGGTTGGCTTGAGCGGCAGGGGAAGATCAATCAGCCCCAGCATTTT

J gene: TRBJ1-6
D gene: TRBD1
clone size: .
V gene: TRBV5-1
CDR3 protein: CASRDDRVDNSPLHF
CDR3 DNA: TGCGCCAGCAGGGACGACAGGGTTGATAATTCACCCCTCCACTTT

J gene: TRBJ1-3
D gene: .
clone size: .
V gene: TRBV2
CDR3 protein: CASSAGGTIYF
CDR3 DNA: TGTGCCAGCAGTGCCGGAGGCACCATATATTTT

J gene: TRBJ1-1
D gene: TRBD1
clone size: once
V gene: TRBV6-5
CDR3 protein: CASSVTGVSVEAFF
CDR3 DNA: TGTGCCAGCAGCGTGACAGGGGTGAGTGTTGAAGCTTTCTTT

J gene: TRBJ1-2
D gene: .
clone size: .
V gene: TRBV5-1
CDR3 protein: CASSLAPGGVNGYTF
CDR3 DNA: TGCGCCAGCAGCTTGGCCCCAGGAGGGGTGAACGGCTACACCTTC

J gene: TRBJ2-6
D gene: .
clone size: .
V gene: TRBV9
CDR3 protein: CASSVASTRTGANVLTF
CDR3 DNA: TGTGCCAGCAGCGTCGCAAGTACTAGGACTGGGGCCAACGTCCTGACTTTC

J gene: TRBJ2-7
D gene: .
clone size: .
V gene: TRBV30
CDR3 protein: CARSTGDEQYF
CDR3 DNA: TGTGCCCGATCAACGGGGGACGAGCAGTACTTC

J gene: TRBJ2-2
D gene: TRBD1
clone size: .
V gene: TRBV5-1
CDR3 protein: CASRSGGANTGELFF
CDR3 DNA: TGCGCCAGCAGGTCAGGGGGCGCGAACACCGGGGAGCTGTTTTTT

J gene: TRBJ2-2
D gene: .
clone size: .
V gene: TRBV5-1
CDR3 protein: CASSLSPGEGELFF
CDR3 DNA: TGCGCCAGCAGCTTGTCCCCGGGGGAGGGGGAGCTGTTTTTT

J gene: TRBJ1-5
D gene: .
clone size: .
V gene: TRBV11-2
CDR3 protein: CASSLSGISNQPQHF
CDR3 DNA: TGTGCCAGCAGCTTATCAGGGATCAGCAATCAGCCCCAGCATTTT